The clone carrying this T cell receptor (beta chain) was detected many times. Researchers attached unique molecular identifiers to individual cDNA molecules. TCRdb ran MiXCR on the 5' RACE reads and lists one entry per CDR3 protein. Of 80,000 to 95,000 distinct CDR3 sequences in the sample, around 15% were seen once. The entry originates in a study of early T cells in non-severe SARS-CoV-2 infection. The CDR3 runs 14 residues. Germline trimming cut 7 bases from V and 5 bases from J; bases unmatched to any gene: 8. Source material: whole blood. The chain links TRBV12-3 or TRBV12-4 to TRBJ2-3, with TRBD1 identical over 8 bases. The clonotype was recovered from an adult who was a healthcare worker with PCR-confirmed SARS-CoV-2 infection or an uninfected control (not recorded which). CDR3 nucleotide sequence: TGTGCCAGCACCCGACAGGGGAGGAGAGATACGCAGTATTTT. Protein sequence: CASTRQGRRDTQYF.